This is a list of T cell receptor beta chains from one sample in a study of cytomegalovirus exposure and HLA in healthy donors. Sequenced by immunoSEQ multiplex PCR; TCRdb stores in-frame clones only, minus some. Its listing shows approximately 190,000 clones. Sequenced: PBMCs. The receptors here all came from a man aged 25-40 years in good health and CMV-seronegative. Each CDR3 is given with its conserved first and last residue. A D gene is named only where the DNA matches it firmly.

>15|TRBD2|TRBV7-9|TRBJ2-5
CASSLPPGLQETQYF
TGTGCCAGCAGCTTGCCTCCGGGACTACAAGAGACCCAGTACTTC
>15|TRBD1|TRBV7-9|TRBJ2-5
CASSLFGQGEQTQYF
TGTGCCAGCAGCTTATTCGGACAGGGGGAACAGACCCAGTACTTC
>15|.|TRBV11-3|TRBJ2-3
CASSLGTANTDTQYF
TGTGCCAGCAGCTTAGGGACAGCCAACACAGATACGCAGTATTTT
>13|.|TRBV7-9|TRBJ1-5
CASSLGGDHPQHF
TGTGCCAGCAGCTTAGGCGGGGATCACCCCCAGCATTTT
>11|.|TRBV2|TRBJ2-7
CASSPTYEQYF
TGTGCCAGCAGTCCCACCTACGAGCAGTACTTC
>16|.|TRBV5-1|TRBJ1-2
CASSLVVTDFNYGYTF
TGCGCCAGCAGCTTAGTTGTGACCGACTTTAACTATGGCTACACCTTC
>18|TRBD1|TRBV27|TRBJ1-2
CASIPLSAGQRNRYGYTF
TGTGCCAGCATCCCCCTCTCCGCGGGACAGCGAAATCGCTATGGCTACACCTTC
>15|.|TRBV28|TRBJ1-4
CASILGGATNEKLFF
TGTGCCAGCATCCTCGGGGGGGCAACTAATGAAAAACTGTTTTTT
>15|.|TRBV5-6|TRBJ2-5
CASSLFAGARETQYF
TGTGCCAGCAGCTTGTTCGCGGGGGCTAGGGAGACCCAGTACTTC
>14|.|TRBV7-9|TRBJ2-3
CASMGARRTDTQYF
TGTGCCAGCATGGGGGCGCGGCGAACAGATACGCAGTATTTT
>15|TRBD1|TRBV9|TRBJ1-6
CASSDEDRARSPLHF
TGTGCCAGCAGCGACGAGGACAGGGCTCGATCACCCCTCCACTTT
>15|TRBD1|TRBV19|TRBJ2-5
CASSSGTVVQETQYF
TGTGCCAGTAGTTCCGGGACAGTGGTCCAAGAGACCCAGTACTTC
>15|TRBD1|TRBV13|TRBJ2-7
CASSLKGQGRYEQYF
TGTGCCAGCAGCTTAAAGGGACAGGGCCGGTACGAGCAGTACTTC
>15|TRBD1|TRBV5-4|TRBJ1-1
CASSADRGMNTEAFF
TGTGCCAGCAGCGCCGACAGGGGGATGAACACTGAAGCTTTCTTT
>16|.|TRBV7-2|TRBJ1-3
CASSVYRDISGNTMYF
TGTGCCAGCAGCGTATACCGGGACATCTCTGGAAACACCATGTATTTT
>15|.|TRBV29-1|TRBJ2-1
CSVEEAVPDYNEQFF
TGCAGCGTTGAAGAGGCGGTCCCTGACTACAATGAGCAGTTCTTC
>16|TRBD2|TRBV19|TRBJ2-5
CASSINGGGIQETQYF
TGTGCCAGTAGTATAAACGGCGGGGGAATCCAAGAGACCCAGTACTTC
>16|TRBD1|TRBV4-3|TRBJ1-2
CASSQDAGGPNYGYTF
TGCGCCAGCAGCCAAGATGCAGGGGGGCCTAACTATGGCTACACCTTC
>12|.|TRBV11-2|TRBJ2-3
CASSFLTDTQYF
TGTGCCAGCAGCTTCCTAACAGATACGCAGTATTTT
>14|.|TRBV4-3|TRBJ1-1
CASSPSTVDTEAFF
TGCGCCAGCAGCCCCTCGACAGTCGACACTGAAGCTTTCTTT
>15|TRBD1|TRBV29-1|TRBJ2-1
CSVDYRGSSYNEQFF
TGCAGCGTTGACTACAGGGGAAGCTCCTACAATGAGCAGTTCTTC
>14|TRBD1|TRBV5-1|TRBJ1-2
CASSPEGAGYGYTF
TGCGCCAGCAGCCCGGAGGGGGCTGGGTATGGCTACACCTTC
>15|.|TRBV4-2|TRBJ2-1
CASSQSKSSYNEQFF
TGTGCCAGCAGCCAGTCAAAGAGCTCCTACAATGAGCAGTTCTTC
>10|.|TRBV29-1|TRBJ2-1
CSVDWQEQFF
TGCAGCGTTGACTGGCAGGAGCAGTTCTTC
>15|.|TRBV6-1|TRBJ2-7
CASSRPGQGDSEQYF
TGTGCCAGCAGCAGACCGGGACAAGGGGATTCCGAGCAGTACTTC
>16|TRBD1|TRBV9|TRBJ1-2
CASSPGLGTDSYGYTF
TGTGCCAGCAGCCCGGGGCTCGGGACAGATAGCTATGGCTACACCTTC
>16|TRBD1|TRBV30|TRBJ1-2
CAWSTYPGQATYGYTF
TGTGCCTGGAGTACTTACCCGGGACAGGCGACATATGGCTACACCTTC
>13|.|TRBV19|TRBJ1-1
CASTPEGRAEAFF
TGTGCCAGTACCCCGGAGGGCCGGGCTGAAGCTTTCTTT
>13|.|TRBV30|TRBJ1-6
CASESGGNSPLHF
TGTGCCTCGGAGAGTGGCGGTAATTCACCCCTCCACTTT
>14|.|TRBV28|TRBJ1-5
CASRSGTINQPQHF
TGTGCCAGCCGATCCGGGACAATCAATCAGCCCCAGCATTTT
>16|TRBD2|TRBV6-6|TRBJ2-3
CASSPLAGVKTDTQYF
TGTGCCAGCAGTCCCCTAGCGGGAGTGAAGACAGATACGCAGTATTTT
>11|.|TRBV5-6|TRBJ2-1
CASSWGHEQFF
TGTGCCAGCAGCTGGGGGCATGAGCAGTTCTTC
>14|TRBD1|TRBV19|TRBJ1-2
CASNNRGPVYGYTF
TGTGCCAGTAACAACAGGGGGCCGGTCTATGGCTACACCTTC
>14|.|TRBV9|TRBJ2-1
CASGETGTYNEQFF
TGTGCCAGCGGGGAGACAGGAACCTACAATGAGCAGTTCTTC
>19|TRBD1|TRBV19|TRBJ1-6
CASSIERTGGPWTYSPLHF
TGTGCCAGTAGTATAGAGCGGACAGGGGGACCATGGACTTACTCACCCCTCCACTTT
>13|TRBD1|TRBV7-2|TRBJ1-1
CASSKQGAQGAFF
TGTGCCAGCAGCAAACAGGGGGCGCAGGGAGCTTTCTTT
>18|TRBD2|TRBV4-2|TRBJ2-1
CASSQDSLAGVVRNEQFF
TGTGCCAGCAGCCAAGATTCCCTAGCGGGAGTTGTTAGGAATGAGCAGTTCTTC
>19|.|TRBV4-1|TRBJ1-2
CASSQSTHTLQVRGYGYTF
TGCGCCAGCAGCCAATCTACACACACCTTACAGGTGCGGGGATATGGCTACACCTTC
>13|.|TRBV7-9|TRBJ2-7
CASSIDGGYEQYF
TGTGCCAGCAGTATCGACGGGGGCTACGAGCAGTACTTC
>13|.|TRBV10-1|TRBJ2-7
CASSGGMVYEQYF
TGCGCCAGCAGTGGGGGCATGGTCTACGAGCAGTACTTC
>15|.|TRBV30|TRBJ2-3
CAWSAQGSLMDTQYF
TGTGCCTGGAGTGCTCAGGGATCCCTAATGGATACGCAGTATTTT
>15|TRBD1|TRBV11-2|TRBJ1-2
CASSFVSGGNYGYTF
TGTGCCAGCAGCTTTGTATCAGGGGGAAACTATGGCTACACCTTC
>14|TRBD1|TRBV10-3|TRBJ1-1
CAISDDRGDTEAFF
TGTGCCATCAGCGACGACAGGGGGGACACTGAAGCTTTCTTT
>12|TRBD1|TRBV5-1|TRBJ2-7
CASSPDRAEQYF
TGCGCCAGCAGCCCCGACAGGGCGGAGCAGTACTTC
>15|TRBD1|TRBV2|TRBJ1-4
CASMGQGLRNEKLFF
TGTGCCAGCATGGGACAGGGGCTTAGGAATGAAAAACTGTTTTTT
>15|TRBD1|TRBV7-9|TRBJ1-2
CASSRGQGINYGYTF
TGTGCCAGCAGCAGGGGACAGGGGATAAACTATGGCTACACCTTC
>16|.|TRBV11-3|TRBJ1-3
CASSFRGATSGNTIYF
TGTGCCAGCAGCTTCCGGGGGGCGACCTCTGGAAACACCATATATTTT
>13|.|TRBV28|TRBJ1-1
CASSWPGVTEAFF
TGTGCCAGCAGTTGGCCAGGGGTCACTGAAGCTTTCTTT
>16|TRBD1|TRBV5-1|TRBJ2-7
CASSPAGTGVSSEQYF
TGCGCCAGCAGCCCAGCGGGGACAGGGGTTTCCTCCGAGCAGTACTTC
>15|TRBD2|TRBV9|TRBJ2-3
CASSVATAGADTQYF
TGTGCCAGCAGCGTAGCTACAGCGGGGGCAGATACGCAGTATTTT
>15|TRBD1|TRBV7-2|TRBJ1-5
CASSLEDRANQPQHF
TGTGCCAGCAGCTTAGAAGACAGGGCCAATCAGCCCCAGCATTTT
>15|.|TRBV4-1|TRBJ2-7
CASSQVTARSYEQYF
TGCGCCAGCAGCCAAGTGACCGCGCGGAGCTACGAGCAGTACTTC
>14|TRBD1|TRBV5-1|TRBJ1-4
CASRVRTGTEKLFF
TGCGCCAGCAGGGTAAGGACAGGGACCGAAAAACTGTTTTTT
>14|.|TRBV6-5|TRBJ2-2
CASSYSMRTGELFF
TGTGCCAGCAGTTACTCGATGCGCACCGGGGAGCTGTTTTTT